This T cell receptor (beta chain) was sequenced during a study of T cell repertoires in cytomegalovirus infection (dated by TCRdb to about 2019). The study in broad terms: The HLA type of each donor mattered for the analysis, because public TCR beta signatures pointed to carriage of CMV infection along with the matching HLA type.

Sequenced using an Illumina HiSeq 1500. In TCRdb, the public reads were trimmed at Q25 with fastp and aligned with MiXCR, with productive beta chains retained. Each entry merges the rows of one CDR3 protein and shows their most common DNA and genes. Counted in this sample were approximately 490,000 distinct CDR3 sequences; 11% of them appeared once. Of the sample, 10% to 13% is held by the ten largest clones. Cut back by 6 bases and 1 base, the V and J ends lie 18 bases apart. CDR1 and CDR2, per the germline V gene, are SQVTM and ANQGSEA. The CDR3 runs 15 amino acids, cysteine and phenylalanine included. Of all the DNA, just the CDR3 is kept, 45 bases in frame from base 1. Comment on this clonotype: Its binding antigen is unknown. Base quality data are lacking; no much larger clone is found one base away.

Overall results and qualifications from the work: The ex vivo response was dominated by HLA-C-restricted CMV-specific TCR beta clonotypes, which also provided the single most frequent clonotype in two of eight donors. In both this cohort and an independent cohort of some 370 donors, the cumulative frequency of public TCR beta family members distinguished carriers of CMV infection plus the relevant HLA type.

Sample: PBMCs. The chain uses TRBV29-1 and TRBJ2-5, with the D assignment possibly TRBD1 or TRBD2, given 5 matching bases for each. The clonotype was recovered from a human donor in good health (CMV status not recorded). Some clones in this sample may be carry-over from other donors' samples. The CDR3 amino acid sequence is: CSVLKEGTLQETQYF. The base sequence is TGCAGCGTCTTAAAAGAGGGGACCCTCCAAGAGACCCAGTACTTC.